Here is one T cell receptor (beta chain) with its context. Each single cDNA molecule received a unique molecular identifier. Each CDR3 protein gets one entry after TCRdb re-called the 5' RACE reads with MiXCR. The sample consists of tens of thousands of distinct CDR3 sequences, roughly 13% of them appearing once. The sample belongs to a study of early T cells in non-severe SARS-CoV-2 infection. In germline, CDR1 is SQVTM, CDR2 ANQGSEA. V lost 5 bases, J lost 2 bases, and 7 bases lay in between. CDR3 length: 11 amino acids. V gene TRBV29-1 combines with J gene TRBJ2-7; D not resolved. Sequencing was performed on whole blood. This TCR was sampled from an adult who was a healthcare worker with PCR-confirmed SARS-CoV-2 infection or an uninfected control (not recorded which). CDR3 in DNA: TGCAGCGTTCAGACCACCTACGAGCAGTACTTC. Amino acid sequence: CSVQTTYEQYF.